This T cell receptor (beta chain) was identified during a study of radiotherapy plus CTLA-4 blockade in lung cancer. From germline, CDR1 is DFQATT and CDR2 SNEGSKA (reference sequence). This CDR3 is built from 11 residues. Germline trimming cut 8 bases from V and 5 bases from J; bases unmatched to any gene: 4. The repertoire was sequenced with immunoSEQ multiplex PCR; TCRdb's copy has only in-frame clones and lacks some. This sample has about 15,000 clones, with roughly two thirds found just once. The material sequenced was peripheral blood, taken from a patient treated with radiotherapy plus ipilimumab. The origin of this receptor is a human donor with non-small cell lung cancer whose response to radiotherapy plus ipilimumab could not be evaluated. This rearrangement joins TRBV20-1 to TRBJ1-2; TRBD1 agrees at 8 bases. The CDR3 region has the DNA TGCAGTACAGGGGGGGCATATGGCTACACCTTC. Amino acid sequence: CSTGGAYGYTF.